This TCR beta chain was recovered during a study of T cells in Graves' hyperthyroidism and ophthalmopathy. Across the study: Prior to any treatment, at the point of initial diagnosis, peripheral blood was collected.

Overall study results and limits: Within blood appeared most thyroid clonotypes that had expanded above 0.001.

TCR beta CDR3 sequences were amplified from RNA transcripts. First-round RT-PCR with HTBI primers amplified the TCR CDR3 region. TCRdb ran MiXCR on the multiplex PCR reads and lists one entry per CDR3 protein. The sample has fewer than 500,000 distinct CDR3 sequences, roughly 14% seen once; the top ten hold less than 15%. Criteria for exclusion of patients were uncontrolled infection, other autoimmune disease, pregnancy or lactation. This clonotype was seen many times. As yet, its antigen is unknown. The source material was blood. The TCR was taken from a man younger than 30 with Graves' ophthalmopathy.

Here the CDR3 DNA reads TGTGCCAGCAGCACTACCCCTAGCGGGTCCTACAATGAGCAGTTCTTC. It translates to CASSTTPSGSYNEQFF. This chain connects TRBV11-1 to TRBJ2-1, with 8 positions matching TRBD2. From germline, CDR1 is SGHAT and CDR2 FQDESV (reference sequence). The V gene end was trimmed by 5 bases and the J gene end by 1 base; junction bases not matched to a gene: 7. The CDR3 spans 16 residues.